These 10 T cell receptor beta chains were sequenced from one sample in a study of cytomegalovirus exposure and HLA in healthy donors. 60 Vbeta and 13 Jbeta primers were used in PCR. TCRdb keeps only in-frame clones here, not all; method: immunoSEQ multiplex PCR. The table has more than 100,000 clones, approximately 79% seen once; the top ten hold under 4.5%. The specimen sequenced was PBMCs. The origin of the receptors is a man in his forties or fifties in good health and CMV-seropositive.

This chain joins TRBV19 and TRBJ1-5, with TRBD1 as a possible D gene (6 bases). There are 16 residues in the CDR3. Germline assignment: CDR1 LNHDA and CDR2 SQIVND (reference sequence). Trimming cost V 3 bases and J 6 bases, with 18 bases left between them. The CDR3 DNA is TGTGCCAGTAGTATGGACCCCACAGGGTACGGTCAGCCCCAGCATTTT. This translates into CASSMDPTGYGQPQHF.

This clone was picked up a small number of times. The V and J genes are TRBV2 and TRBJ2-2; 12 bases map to TRBD2. CDR3 size: 17 residues. CDR1 SNHLY and CDR2 FYNNEI come from the germline V gene. The V and J ends lost 5 bases and 4 bases, in that order; junction bases with no gene match: 8. CDR3 in amino acids: CASSKTSGSDVTGELFF. DNA of the CDR3: TGTGCCAGCAGTAAGACTAGCGGGAGTGATGTCACCGGGGAGCTGTTTTTT.

V and J are TRBV4-2 and TRBJ1-1; 7 nucleotides line up with TRBD1. Germline V gene lookup returns CDR1 LGHNA and CDR2 YNFKEQ. The V segment lost 3 bases and the J segment 7 bases; nucleotides outside the gene matches: 11. The CDR3 length is 15 residues. For the CDR3, the DNA is TGTGCCAGCAGCCAGGAAACTACCGGGACAGTTGAAGCTTTCTTT. Protein sequence: CASSQETTGTVEAFF.

Concerning this clone: A junction boundary mismatches the germline segment, possibly from a read error. J is TRBJ2-5 and V is TRBV5-6; 9 bases map to TRBD1. The length of the CDR3 is 11 residues. Germline-derived CDR1 and CDR2 are SGHDT and YYEEEE. In DNA, the CDR3 is TGTGCCAGCAGCTCCAGACAGGGGGGTCACTTC. Translated: CASSSRQGGHF. The full variable domain, its missing parts supplied by reference TRBV5-6 and TRBJ2-5, is DAGVTQSPTHLIKTRGQQVTLRCSPKSGHDTVSWYQQALGQGPQFIFQYYEEEERQRGNFPDRFSGHQFPNYSSELNVNALLLGDSALYLCASSSRQGGHFGPGTRLLVL.

The chain uses TRBV5-1 and TRBJ2-7, with D possibly being TRBD2 (5 bases). Germline-derived CDR1 and CDR2 are SGHRS and YFSETQ. The length of the CDR3 is 14 residues. V lost 2 bases and J 3 bases, leaving 12 bases between the germline ends. DNA for the CDR3: TGCGCCAGCAGCTTAAGACGGACTGACTACGAGCAGTACTTC. It codes for CASSLRRTDYEQYF.

This sequence joins TRBV27 and TRBJ1-1; 7 bases are a match to TRBD1. V gave up 5 bases and J gave up 1 base; unmatched junction bases: 4. This CDR3 contains 14 residues. The germline CDR1 and CDR2 sequences are MNHEY and SMNVEV (reference sequence). Here the CDR3 reads CASSGNRGNTEAFF. CDR3 DNA: TGTGCCAGCAGTGGAAACAGGGGGAACACTGAAGCTTTCTTT.

CDR3: CASSLISSGSGREQYF. The DNA for the CDR3 is TGCGCCAGCAGCTTAATCAGCAGCGGGAGCGGTAGGGAGCAGTACTTC. The chain is built from TRBV5-1 and TRBJ2-7, with 8 positions matching TRBD2. V shed 2 bases, J shed 7 bases, and the junction held 14 bases outside the gene matches. Looked up from germline, CDR1 is SGHRS and CDR2 is YFSETQ. The CDR3 runs 16 residues.

The rearrangement joins TRBV9 to TRBJ2-2; maybe TRBD2 (5 bases). V lost 0 bases and J lost 3, with 9 bases in between. There are 15 residues in the CDR3. Germline lookup yields CDR1 SGDLS and CDR2 YYNGEE. The CDR3 loop reads CASSVDTRYTGELFF. CDR3 DNA sequence: TGTGCCAGCAGCGTAGACACTAGATACACCGGGGAGCTGTTTTTT. Drawing the rest from reference TRBV9 and TRBJ2-2, the complete variable domain is DSGVTQTPKHLITATGQRVTLRCSPRSGDLSVYWYQQSLDQGLQFLIQYYNGEERAKGNILERFSAQQFPDLHSELNLSSLELGDSALYFCASSVDTRYTGELFFGEGSRLTVL.

The chain uses TRBV18 and TRBJ2-7; D is ambiguous. CDR1 is KGHSH and CDR2 is LQKENI in the germline V gene. The CDR3 runs 15 residues. Trimming pared 3 bases from V and 2 bases from J, leaving 14 bases between. The CDR3: CASSPPVGRPYEQYF. The CDR3 region has the DNA TGTGCCAGCTCACCCCCCGTGGGCCGACCCTACGAGCAGTACTTC.

As to this clone: The junction departs from the called germline gene at one end, perhaps through a read error. The chain recombines TRBV7-3 with TRBJ2-1, with 10 bases lining up with TRBD1. The CDR3 has 16 residues. The germline V gene has CDR1 SGHTA and CDR2 FQGTGA. The CDR3 sequence is CASSLTRDRGWNEQFF. The CDR3 coding sequence is TGTGCCAGCAGCCTAACCCGGGACAGGGGTTGGAATGAGCAGTTCTTC.